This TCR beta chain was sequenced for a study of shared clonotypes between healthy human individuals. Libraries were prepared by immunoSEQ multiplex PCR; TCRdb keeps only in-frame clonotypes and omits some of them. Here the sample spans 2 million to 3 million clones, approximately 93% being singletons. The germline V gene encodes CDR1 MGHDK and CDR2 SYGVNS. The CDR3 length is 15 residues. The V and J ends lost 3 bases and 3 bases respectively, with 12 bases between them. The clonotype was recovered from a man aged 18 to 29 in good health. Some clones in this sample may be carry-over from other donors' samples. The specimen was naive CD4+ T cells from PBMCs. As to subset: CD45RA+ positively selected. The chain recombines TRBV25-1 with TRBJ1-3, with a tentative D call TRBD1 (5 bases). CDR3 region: CASSDPSGDGNTIYF. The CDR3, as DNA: TGTGCCAGCAGTGACCCATCGGGGGATGGAAACACCATATATTTT.